This T cell receptor beta chain was sequenced in a study of cytomegalovirus exposure and HLA in healthy donors (dated by TCRdb to the late 2010s). Study-wide context: According to an earlier analysis of 550 to 700 of the donors, roughly 180 million T cells yielded some 120 million unique TCR beta sequences and around 300 Gb of sequence data. Roughly 300 gigabases of sequencing data and 70 million to 100 million unique TCR sequences made up an early release that covered 640 HLA-typed donors. Among the roughly 400 genotyped donors, around 81% belonged to the genetic ancestry cluster associated with self-reported Caucasian donors. The aim of the study was to test whether cataloging public T cell receptors could identify signatures of past pathogen exposure. Using immunosequencing, the study profiled T cell repertoires from 666 subjects and related those repertoires to cytomegalovirus serostatus. In addition to the first cohort of 666 subjects, a separate validation cohort of some 120 different subjects was used. To predict cytomegalovirus infection status, the study combined high-throughput TCR immunosequencing, statistical association of individual TCRs with disease status, and machine learning. A later analysis re-examined previously published TCR beta repertoires from roughly 650 donors and added high-resolution HLA genotyping to investigate patterns of TCR occurrence. Rather than using new phenotypic data, the later analysis identified candidate immune exposures from TCR beta sequences and from how often those sequences occurred across donors. An earlier analysis of 587 of the donors applied high-throughput TCR beta sequencing to assess whether each TCR beta V gene segment acted as functional or pseudogenic. Alongside the repertoire data, information on donor age, sex, ethnicity and CMV serostatus was compiled. A later genetic analysis used genome-wide SNP genotypes for about 65% of the roughly 700 donors, treating that subset as a discovery cohort. Every discovery cohort repertoire had been produced on one sequencing platform. Both class I and class II loci were covered by HLA typing, at four-digit resolution. The number of typed donors differed by locus: roughly 629-630 for A, B, C, DRB1 and DQB1; 500 to 550 for DQA1; approximately 600 for DPA1; and roughly 450 for DPB1. Five DR-DQ haplotypes were handled as single units for association and clustering, since linkage in the cohort was strong. Among some 400 genotyped donors of the cohort, an average of around 240,000 unique TCR beta nucleotide sequences was sequenced per donor, of which about 18% were non-productive.

Of note for this clone: Which antigen it targets is not known. Per-base qualities were not stored, and no clone one base away is much larger.

Compared with germline, V lacks 3 bases and J lacks 4 bases; bases without a gene match: 6. Reading the germline V gene gives CDR1 KGHSH and CDR2 LQKENI. From cysteine to phenylalanine, the CDR3 is 15 amino acids long. The DNA shown is the 45-base CDR3, in frame from base 1. Study-wide conclusions, independent of this receptor: A later analysis found that TCR association rates varied across HLA loci, with DRB1 alleles showing the most associated TCRs and HLA-C alleles the fewest. A cluster of highly shared sequence variants was judged likely to represent a technical artifact of the sequencing pipeline. The only immune exposure information available for the cohort was CMV serostatus. A later analysis reported that several top co-occurrence clusters appeared linked to parvovirus B19, influenza, CMV and Epstein-Barr virus. Sequencing depth was assumed to be roughly uniform across donors in the presence/absence analyses, though that assumption may not hold. The earlier analysis of almost 600 of the donors excluded some 16 rarely observed V segments, including chromosome 9 orphons, because counts were too low. In a later analysis, HLA-associated TCR beta chains showed more clonal expansion and lower generation probabilities than non-associated chains that were equally common. The classifier was reported to diagnose cytomegalovirus status with high specificity and sensitivity in both the original cohort and the validation cohort. The cohort was sequenced for TCR beta chains only, and without alpha or paired-chain data the features that could be detected were limited. It was suggested by the authors that the approach could potentially be generalized to other disease states and immunological phenotypes. Most TCR sequences were observed very rarely across donors, whereas some public TCRs were present in many individuals. When HLA alleles, especially DR and DQ, strongly co-occurred, TCR associations were difficult to assign to individual alleles. A later analysis found that most CMV-associated TCR beta chains appeared HLA-restricted, with HLA associations seemingly driven largely by CMV exposure. In a later genetic analysis, a missense DCLRE1C variant was associated with V-gene and J-gene trimming of TCR beta chains, and the association was replicated in an independent cohort. Correlated functional status among segregating V segments might reflect linkage disequilibrium, but an unknown experimental factor could not be ruled out. Compared with the roughly 600-donor mean, donors in an Asian-associated ancestry cluster had fewer N-insertions in productive TCRs, according to a later genetic analysis. Because some donors lacked HLA typing at each locus, the association tests relied only on the typed subset. A total of 150 or so TCR beta chains were listed by the study as associated with cytomegalovirus. The 87-base-pair reads could not distinguish some IMGT-functional V segments, including TRBV6-2 and TRBV6-3, so those segments were excluded. Broadly in line with IMGT annotations, most TCR beta V segments showed up in productive rearrangements about 87% or about 30% of the time in an earlier analysis of approximately 640 of the donors. A further reported finding was that TCR beta sequences accurately predicted the HLA-A and HLA-B alleles for most subjects in the first cohort. In vitro tests confirmed that a few of the cytomegalovirus-associated TCR beta chains recognize cytomegalovirus antigens. In a later analysis, about 16,000 TCR beta sequences were associated with specific HLA alleles at a false discovery rate of 0.05.

The cohort consisted of approximately 670 healthy bone marrow donors. Cohort members were all nominally healthy when sampled, although unrecorded immune exposures were likely present. The donor was CMV seronegative and belonged to the group of several hundred seronegative cohort members. Every donor gave a peripheral blood sample, and the peripheral blood mononuclear cells from that sample were used for TCR beta sequencing. The Qiagen DNeasy Blood Extraction Kit was used to extract genomic DNA from the blood cell samples. To prepare the library, the immunoSEQ multiplex PCR assay was applied. A mixture of 60 forward primers for TCR Vbeta segments and 13 reverse primers for TCR Jbeta segments was used in the multiplex PCR. The CDR3 region of rearranged TCR beta genes was amplified from genomic DNA with a multiplex PCR assay. The amplified TCR beta libraries were sequenced on the Illumina HiSeq System as 87-base-pair reads. In the paper's pipeline: A later analysis counted approximately 74 million unique TCR beta chains across the 650 to 800 repertoires, and roughly 9.9 million of these chains were shared by at least two donors. Raw reads were error-corrected and collapsed into unique sequences by a nearest-neighbor algorithm in which closely related sequences were merged to remove PCR and sequencing errors. Alignment of CDR3 sequences to IMGT reference sequences was used to assign V, D and J gene segments. Each retained sequence needed at least a six-nucleotide match to both a V gene segment and a J gene segment. Rearrangements were classified as productive when the CDR3 lacked stop codons and remained in frame with V and J, and all other rearrangements were classified as non-productive. CDR3 was defined according to IMGT convention as the region running from the second conserved V-encoded cysteine to the conserved J-encoded phenylalanine. In an earlier analysis of around 570 of the donors, sequences lacking an unambiguous match to a single V gene segment were excluded. An earlier analysis of almost 600 of the donors classified V segments as functional when productive rearrangements were above 56.7% and as segregating when the standard deviation between donors was above 5%. A statistical classification framework was built to diagnose cytomegalovirus status from the catalog of TCR beta chain sequences. In a later analysis, V and J genes were assigned by comparing TCR nucleotide sequences against IMGT/GENE-DB human TR gene sequences. A later analysis assigned CDR3 sequences and most-parsimonious VDJ recombination scenarios with the TCRdist pipeline. In a later analysis, every TCR beta chain was defined by the combination of its CDR3 amino acid sequence and its V-gene family, and reads without a unique V-gene family were dropped. As a way to deal with suspected cross-contamination and a sequencing artifact, a later analysis dropped 450 to 700 nucleotide sequences that were highly shared and had low generation probability. A later analysis calculated a clonal expansion index for each public chain from normalized within-repertoire ranks of inferred template counts. A later analysis computed generation probabilities with a VDJ recombination model fitted to out-of-frame rearrangements, and checked the results against IGoR. In a later analysis, hypergeometric tests were used to score TCR-TCR, TCR-HLA and TCR-CMV co-occurrence, with a repertoire-size bias correction applied to TCR pairs. In a later analysis, false discovery rates were estimated by permuting HLA or CMV assignments 20 times. In a later analysis, co-occurring TCRs were grouped using DBSCAN, and TCRdist sequence similarity was added for clustering within HLA-allele-positive subsets. Repertoires with fewer than 30,000 or more than 120,000 public chains, plus five repertoires with anomalous nucleotide sharing, were excluded from co-occurrence clustering. TCRdb re-hosts the immuneACCESS table, in-frame sequences only. Its copies lack some clones; in the studies checked, an unresolved V gene accounts for under half of them, and the cause for the rest is not known. That table supplies the V and J calls and clone size; D and trimming were determined from the DNA. The sample table shows 150,000 to 200,000 clones, and approximately 88% are seen once. Over 1.5% of the sample rests with the top ten.

The clonotype originates from a woman under 30 in good health and CMV-seronegative. Sequencing input: PBMCs. The sequence links TRBV18 to TRBJ1-1; 9 junctional bases match TRBD1. The CDR3 reads CASSPRTGGGTEAFF. The nucleotides are TGTGCCAGCTCACCCAGAACAGGGGGCGGCACTGAAGCTTTCTTT.